A selection of T cell receptor beta chains follows, all from one sample in a study of cytomegalovirus exposure and HLA in healthy donors. TCRdb's copy holds only in-frame clones and misses some; the assay was immunoSEQ multiplex PCR. The sample has under 35,000 clones, 44% seen once; the top ten hold around 2%. Sequenced material: PBMCs. The receptors were sampled from a woman aged 45-59 years in good health and CMV-seronegative. CDR3s include the opening cysteine and the closing phenylalanine or tryptophan. The D gene is left open where the match is weak. Clone size, where shown, is once, few, many, or a class for clones that have expanded.

J	V	D	size	DNA	CDR3
TRBJ1-1	TRBV18	.	.	TGTGCCAGCTCACCGGGAGGGATGTGGATCACTGAAGCTTTCTTT	CASSPGGMWITEAFF
TRBJ2-3	TRBV5-1	.	.	TGCGCCAGCAGCCTACGCACAGATACGCAGTATTTT	CASSLRTDTQYF
TRBJ2-3	TRBV10-3	.	.	TGTGCCATCAGTGAGTCGAAGAGGACAGATACGCAGTATTTT	CAISESKRTDTQYF
TRBJ1-1	TRBV6-6	.	few	TGTGCCAGCAGCCCAAGACGGGAATTGGAAGCTTTCTTT	CASSPRRELEAFF
TRBJ2-7	TRBV11-1	TRBD1	.	TGTGCCAGCAGCAACGACAGGGGGTACGAGCAGTACTTC	CASSNDRGYEQYF
TRBJ2-2	TRBV7-2	.	.	TGTGCCAGCACCCCCGAGGTGGTGAACACCGGGGAGCTGTTTTTT	CASTPEVVNTGELFF
TRBJ2-1	TRBV28	TRBD2	.	TGTGCCAGCAGTTTAAAGGCGGGAGGGCCGTACAATGAGCAGTTCTTC	CASSLKAGGPYNEQFF
TRBJ2-3	TRBV6-5	.	.	TGTGCCAGCAGGCCATCTAGGTTAGGGGCAGATACGCAGTATTTT	CASRPSRLGADTQYF
TRBJ2-3	TRBV6-4	.	.	TGTGCCAGCAGCCAGGGCGGGGACACAGATACGCAGTATTTT	CASSQGGDTDTQYF
TRBJ1-1	TRBV29-1	TRBD1	.	TGCAGCGTTCTCCGGGACAGCATGAACACTGAAGCTTTCTTT	CSVLRDSMNTEAFF
TRBJ2-5	TRBV7-6	TRBD1	few	TGTGCCAGCAGCACCCTGACAGGGCGGCAGACCCAGTACTTC	CASSTLTGRQTQYF